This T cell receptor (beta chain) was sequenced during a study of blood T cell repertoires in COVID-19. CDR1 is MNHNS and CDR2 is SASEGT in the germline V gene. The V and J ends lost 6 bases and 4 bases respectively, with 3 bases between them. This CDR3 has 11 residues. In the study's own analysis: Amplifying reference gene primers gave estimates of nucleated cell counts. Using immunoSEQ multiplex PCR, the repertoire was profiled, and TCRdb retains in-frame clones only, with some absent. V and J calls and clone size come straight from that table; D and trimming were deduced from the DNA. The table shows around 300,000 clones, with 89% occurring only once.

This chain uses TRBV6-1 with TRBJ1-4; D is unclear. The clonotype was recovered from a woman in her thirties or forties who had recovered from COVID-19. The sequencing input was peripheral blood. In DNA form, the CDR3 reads TGTGCCAGCAGCCATAATGAAAAACTGTTTTTT. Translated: CASSHNEKLFF.